Sequencing of this TCR beta chain was carried out in a study of shared clonotypes between healthy human individuals. Study-level information: Each donor's CD4 naive and CD4 memory cells filled three plates apiece, CD8 naive two, and CD8 memory one.

Naive CD45RA+ and memory CD45RA-negative subsets were split from CD4+ cells. Method: immunoSEQ multiplex PCR; TCRdb's copy keeps in-frame clones and lacks some. The sample records roughly 1,600,000 clones, 98% being singletons. CDR3 size: 16 residues. V shed 0 bases, J shed 5 bases, and the junction held 6 bases outside the gene matches. CDR1 and CDR2 from the germline V gene are SGHRS and YFSETQ. This clone was observed a single time. The sample consisted of naive CD4+ T cells sorted from blood. The subset: CD45RA+ positively selected. V usage is TRBV5-1 and J usage is TRBJ2-2; 8 bases agree with TRBD2. The clonotype was recovered from a man younger than 40 in good health. Here the CDR3 DNA reads TGCGCCAGCAGCTTGGAGGCTAGCGGGCAGACCGGGGAGCTGTTTTTT. It codes for CASSLEASGQTGELFF.